Each of the 31 T cell receptor beta chains below was sequenced from the same sample in a study of control samples from healthy donors and cancer patients. Clones were read by immunoSEQ multiplex PCR, and TCRdb kept only the in-frame ones, dropping some. This table has over 100,000 clones, roughly 91% appearing once. The sample comprised blood. The receptors stem from a woman between 45 and 65 years old in good health.

The genes are TRBV5-8 and TRBJ2-5, with TRBD1 matching over 7 bases. Germline trimming cut 4 bases from V and 2 bases from J; bases unmatched to any gene: 8. The CDR3 runs to 15 residues. CDR1 and CDR2 (germline): SGHTS, YDEGEE. CDR3 amino acids: CASSGGTGAQETQYF. The CDR3 nucleotides read TGTGCCAGCAGCGGCGGAACAGGGGCACAAGAGACCCAGTACTTC.

The chain links TRBV30 to TRBJ1-6; D is unresolved. With 2 bases removed from V and 13 bases from J, the gap between germline ends came to 18 bases. CDR1 is GTSNPN and CDR2 is SVGIG in the germline V gene (reference sequence). This CDR3 region has 14 residues. The CDR3 nucleotides are TGTGCCTGGAGTCGTGGACTAGCCCTTTCGCCCCTCCACTTT. As protein: CAWSRGLALSPLHF.

As concerns this clone: The sample carries other DNA sequences with the same CDR3. CDR3 protein: CASSPAGTEAFF. The CDR3 DNA sequence: TGTGCCAGCTCACCGGCTGGGACTGAAGCTTTCTTT. The gene calls are TRBV18 and TRBJ1-1, with D uncertain. Germline V lookup: CDR1 KGHSH, CDR2 LQKENI. This CDR3 has 12 residues. The V and J ends lost 3 bases and 5 bases respectively, with 7 bases between them.

The rearrangement joins TRBV30 to TRBJ1-5; possibly TRBD1 for D (6 bases). The V end was cut by 5 bases, the J end by 1 base, with 15 bases between. CDR1 is GTSNPN and CDR2 is SVGIG in the germline V gene (reference sequence). CDR3 size: 15 residues. The CDR3 DNA sequence: TGTGCCTGGGCGCCCAGAGGGGGGAGCAATCAGCCCCAGCATTTT. The encoded protein is CAWAPRGGSNQPQHF.

This clone has a handful of counts. The chain employs TRBV2 and TRBJ1-5; 8 bases are a match to TRBD1. CDR1 SNHLY and CDR2 FYNNEI come from the germline V gene. V shed 6 bases and J 10 bases; nucleotides not matched to a gene: 17. The CDR3 sequence is 16 residues long. The CDR3 DNA follows: TGTGCCAGCAGAGGGTTAGGCAGGGGGCTTGGCGCTCCCCAGCATTTT. Translation gives CASRGLGRGLGAPQHF.

This clone was detected once. V usage is TRBV5-4 and J usage is TRBJ2-1, with 10 bases matching TRBD2. J gave up 6 bases and V 7 bases, and 7 bases lay outside the gene matches. This CDR3 has 14 amino acids. Looked up from germline, CDR1 is SGHNT and CDR2 is YYREEE (reference sequence). The CDR3 DNA is TGTGCCAGCTCGGAGCGGGGGGGCAGCAATGAGCAGTTCTTC. Translating it yields CASSERGGSNEQFF.

The V call is TRBV10-3, the J call TRBJ1-6; no reliable D call. The V end was cut by 2 bases, the J end by 0 bases, with 5 bases between. Germline CDR1 reads ENHRY; CDR2 reads SYGVKD. The CDR3 contains 15 residues. In DNA form, the CDR3 reads TGTGCCATCAGTGAGGTCCCCTCCTATAATTCACCCCTCCACTTT. The encoded protein is CAISEVPSYNSPLHF.

The gene calls are TRBV24-1 and TRBJ1-2; D unresolved. The ends were cut back, 2 bases at V and 5 bases at J, with 5 bases in the middle. Germline V CDR1 and CDR2: KGHDR, SFDVKD. The CDR3 runs 12 residues. The CDR3, as DNA: TGTGCCACCAGTGATTCAAGGTATGGCTACACCTTC. It translates to CATSDSRYGYTF.

The chain has TRBV7-3 and TRBJ2-5, with TRBD2 matching 8 bases. V lost 2 bases and J lost 2; bases outside the gene matches: 4. CDR3 size: 15 residues. CDR1 and CDR2 (germline): SGHTA, FQGTGA. The DNA for the CDR3 is TGTGCCAGCAGCTTAGGTAGCGGGGCGCAAGAGACCCAGTACTTC. Residues: CASSLGSGAQETQYF.

The genes are TRBV5-4 and TRBJ1-1; the D gene is possibly TRBD1 (5 bases). The CDR3 is 13 residues long. Trimming removed 3 bases from V and 7 bases from J, with 13 bases in between. Germline V gene lookup returns CDR1 SGHNT and CDR2 YYREEE (reference sequence). CDR3 sequence: CASSSTGYGEAFF. The CDR3 nucleotides are TGTGCCAGCAGCTCCACAGGCTATGGTGAAGCTTTCTTT.

The chain uses TRBV2 and TRBJ2-2, with TRBD2 identical over 10 bases. Germline assignment: CDR1 SNHLY and CDR2 FYNNEI. This CDR3 is 15 amino acids long. V lost 8 bases, J lost 8 bases, and 11 bases stayed unmatched. The CDR3 bases are TGTGCCAGCGCCCTAGCGGGGGATGTTACAGGGGAGCTGTTTTTT. Protein product: CASALAGDVTGELFF.

This clone has only a few counts. The chain couples TRBV5-4 to TRBJ2-7, with a possible D match to TRBD1 (6 bases). This CDR3 comprises 14 residues. Germline V lookup: CDR1 SGHNT, CDR2 YYREEE (reference sequence). Trimming took 4 bases from V and 3 from J, leaving 14 bases between them. The CDR3 is CASSASGGYYEQYF. The CDR3 coding sequence is TGTGCCAGCAGCGCATCTGGGGGCTACTACGAGCAGTACTTC.

This CDR3 is CASRGPSTSAYNEQFF. CDR3 DNA sequence: TGTGCCAGTCGGGGGCCTTCGACTAGCGCCTACAATGAGCAGTTCTTC. The chain couples TRBV6-6 to TRBJ2-1; 8 bases align to TRBD2. The CDR3 consists of 16 residues. The germline V gene has CDR1 MNHNY and CDR2 SVGAGI (reference sequence). V lost 9 bases, J lost 2 bases, and 12 bases stayed unmatched.

Worth noting for this clone: The junction departs from germline at one end; a sequencing error may be responsible. Other nucleotide sequences from this sample produce the same CDR3. This rearrangement joins TRBV27 to TRBJ1-2, with D unclear. Germline CDR1 and CDR2: MNHEY and SMNVEV (reference sequence). The CDR3 contains 16 residues. The CDR3 sequence is CASTLLPTDPNYGYTF. The CDR3 bases are TGTGCCAGCACCCTACTCCCGACGGATCCTAACTATGGTTACACCTTC.

The J gene is TRBJ1-6, the V gene TRBV3-1 (or the pseudogene TRBV3-2), with D possibly matching TRBD1 (5 bases). With 1 base removed from V and 8 bases from J, the gap between germline ends came to 9 bases. The CDR3 is 14 residues long. Germline CDR1 LGHDT, CDR2 YNNKEL (reference sequence). The CDR3 DNA follows: TGTGCCAGCAGCCAAGTGGGGGGTCATTCACCCCTCCACTTT. The encoded protein is CASSQVGGHSPLHF.

The chain is built from TRBV7-3 and TRBJ2-1, with TRBD2 matching over 8 bases. V lost 2 bases to trimming and J lost 8 bases; unmatched junction nucleotides: 2. This CDR3 has 13 residues. Germline CDR1 is SGHTA and CDR2 is FQGTGA. The CDR3 loop reads CASSLGLADEQFF. The CDR3 DNA reads TGTGCCAGCAGCTTAGGACTAGCCGATGAGCAGTTCTTC.

This chain connects TRBV6-1 to TRBJ1-3; D not certain. The CDR3 spans 13 residues. V lost 0 bases and J lost 4, with 4 bases in between. The germline gives CDR1 MNHNS, CDR2 SASEGT. The CDR3 DNA follows: TGTGCCAGCAGTGAAGCACAGGGAAACACCATATATTTT. Protein: CASSEAQGNTIYF.

This clone was seen once. The chain uses TRBV11-2 and TRBJ2-1; D perhaps matches TRBD2 (5 bases). Looked up from germline, CDR1 is SGHAT and CDR2 is FQNNGV. Trimming took 5 bases from V and 7 from J, leaving 21 bases between them. This CDR3 spans 16 amino acids. The CDR3 DNA sequence: TGTGCCAGCAGCCGGCTTATTCGCGGAGGTAAGAATGAGCAGTTCTTC. Translation: CASSRLIRGGKNEQFF.

V gene TRBV3-1 (or the pseudogene TRBV3-2) combines with J gene TRBJ1-1; 7 bases map to TRBD1. The CDR3 consists of 16 residues. CDR1 is LGHDT and CDR2 is YNNKEL in the germline V gene (reference sequence). Trimming at V came to 3 bases and at J to 7 bases, leaving 14 bases not matched to a gene. DNA of the CDR3: TGTGCCAGCAGCCACCCCCCCGGGACAGCGAGATATGAAGCTTTCTTT. Protein: CASSHPPGTARYEAFF.

Only one count was recorded for this clone. The chain employs TRBV20-1 and TRBJ1-6; 9 positions agree with TRBD1. V lost 3 bases to trimming and J lost 9 bases; unmatched junction nucleotides: 18. Germline CDR1 reads DFQATT; CDR2 reads SNEGSKA (reference sequence). The CDR3 is made up of 18 amino acids. CDR3 coding DNA: TGCAGTGCTAGTGCTCGTTACAACCGGGACAGGGCTAGTTCACCCCTCCACTTT. This translates into CSASARYNRDRASSPLHF.

The chain joins TRBV15 to TRBJ2-5, with unresolved D. Germline loops: CDR1 LNHNV, CDR2 YYDKDF (reference sequence). This CDR3 region has 14 residues. The V end was cut by 1 base, the J end by 9 bases, with 15 bases between. The CDR3 DNA sequence: TGTGCCACCAGCAGAGCATTTAATCTAGGGTCCCAGTACTTC. Translating gives CATSRAFNLGSQYF.

The rearrangement links TRBV19 to TRBJ1-2; 7 bases agree with TRBD1. The CDR3 sequence is 14 residues long. J lost 7 bases, V lost 7 bases, and 12 bases had no gene match. CDR1 and CDR2 (germline): LNHDA, SQIVND (reference sequence). As DNA, the CDR3 is TGTGCCAGTATCCCTACAGGGGTATCTTCTGGCTACACCTTC. Its translation is CASIPTGVSSGYTF. Based on the CDR3 plus reference TRBV19 and TRBJ1-2, the full variable domain is DGGITQSPKYLFRKEGQNVTLSCEQNLNHDAMYWYRQDPGQGLRLIYYSQIVNDFQKGDIAEGYSVSREKKESFPLTVTSAQKNPTAFYLCASIPTGVSSGYTFGSGTRLTVV.

The chain uses TRBV6-1 and TRBJ2-3; D perhaps matches TRBD2 (5 bases). With 1 base removed from V and 5 bases from J, the gap between germline ends came to 16 bases. The CDR3 covers 16 residues. Germline loops: CDR1 MNHNS, CDR2 SASEGT. The CDR3 DNA follows: TGTGCCAGCAGTGAAGTCGGTCGGGGAGTGGTAGATACGCAGTATTTT. Its protein is CASSEVGRGVVDTQYF.

This sequence joins TRBV6-5 and TRBJ1-5, with 8 positions matching TRBD1. J lost 8 bases, V lost 2 bases, and 5 bases had no gene match. This CDR3 contains 14 residues. CDR1 is MNHEY, CDR2 SVGAGI, per germline. The CDR3 nucleotides read TGTGCCAGCAGTTACCGGACAGGGAAGAAGCCCCAGCATTTT. It yields the protein CASSYRTGKKPQHF.

The rearrangement uses TRBV27 and TRBJ2-2; a weak D match, TRBD2 (6 bases). Germline V gene lookup returns CDR1 MNHEY and CDR2 SMNVEV (reference sequence). V was cut by 7 bases and J by 6 bases, with 18 bases left in between. The length of the CDR3 is 15 residues. DNA of the CDR3: TGTGCCAGCATGCGGGACCCCGTACCACCCGGGGAGCTGTTTTTT. Amino acid sequence: CASMRDPVPPGELFF.

The sample holds one count of this clone. V usage is TRBV7-3 and J usage is TRBJ1-1; 7 bases align to TRBD1. The CDR3 sequence is 16 residues long. V was clipped by 5 bases and J by 0 bases; unmatched bases: 9. Germline CDR1 is SGHTA and CDR2 is FQGTGA. Here the CDR3 reads CASSQSGQSLNTEAFF. The CDR3 coding sequence is TGTGCCAGCAGCCAATCGGGACAGAGTTTGAACACTGAAGCTTTCTTT.

V and J are TRBV6-4 and TRBJ2-1; D may be TRBD2 (5 bases). Germline CDR1 and CDR2: MRHNA and SNTAGT. The CDR3 sequence is 12 residues long. Between the trimmed V and J ends, which lost 1 base and 9 bases, there was a span of 7 bases. The chain's CDR3 is CASSDWAGEQFF. DNA of the CDR3: TGTGCCAGCAGTGACTGGGCGGGTGAGCAGTTCTTC.

This clone occurred a few times. This chain joins TRBV18 and TRBJ1-1, with D possibly TRBD1 on 6 matching bases. The CDR3 spans 13 residues. Between the trimmed V and J ends, which lost 5 bases and 6 bases, there was a span of 13 bases. Germline V gene sequence: CDR1 KGHSH, CDR2 LQKENI. The chain's CDR3 is CASSSTGPPEAFF. Here the CDR3 DNA reads TGTGCCAGCTCATCAACAGGGCCCCCTGAAGCTTTCTTT.

The chain carries TRBV5-1 and TRBJ2-7; D possibly corresponds to TRBD1 (6 bases). This CDR3 is 14 amino acids long. The germline V and J ends were trimmed by 3 bases and 1 base, with 11 bases remaining between them. Germline lookup yields CDR1 SGHRS and CDR2 YFSETQ. Written as DNA, the CDR3 is TGCGCCAGCAGCTGGACAGTGCTTTCCTACGAGCAGTACTTC. This translates into CASSWTVLSYEQYF.

This chain connects TRBV27 to TRBJ1-1; D unresolved. The germline V gene encodes CDR1 MNHEY and CDR2 SMNVEV (reference sequence). Trimming removed 5 bases at V and 0 bases at J, with 16 bases between. This CDR3 has 16 amino acids. In DNA form, the CDR3 reads TGTGCCAGCAGTCCCATCCGACTGGGGATGAACACTGAAGCTTTCTTT. Protein sequence: CASSPIRLGMNTEAFF.

This chain joins TRBV19 and TRBJ1-5; no firm D call. The CDR3 is 19 amino acids. V lost 10 bases to trimming and J lost 5 bases, with 33 bases between them. CDR1 and CDR2 from the germline V gene are LNHDA and SQIVND (reference sequence). The CDR3 here is CATSKRLFRTPWRDQPQHF. For the CDR3, the DNA is TGTGCCACCAGTAAAAGGTTATTCAGGACTCCCTGGAGAGATCAGCCCCAGCATTTT.